The rows below give T cell receptor beta chains drawn from one sample of a study of read filtering for tumor transcriptome and immune sequencing. TCRdb re-called the reads with MiXCR, one entry per CDR3 protein. The sample holds roughly 130,000 distinct CDR3 sequences, about an eighth seen once. Specimen: a population of CD138-negative cells sorted from bone marrow. The receptors stem from a donor at least 40 years old with multiple myeloma. CDR3s include the opening cysteine and the closing phenylalanine or tryptophan. The D gene is left open where the match is weak. A clone size is listed for some rows: how often the clone was seen (once, few, many), or a class if it is expanded.

>many|TRBJ2-3|NA|14|TRBV20-1
CSAKDYASTDTQYF
TGCAGTGCTAAGGACTACGCTAGCACAGATACGCAGTATTTT
>few|TRBJ2-2|TRBD2|16|TRBV4-3
CASSSASGGNTGELFF
TGCGCCAGCAGCTCTGCTAGCGGGGGGAACACCGGGGAGCTGTTTTTT
>many|TRBJ1-1|TRBD1|15|TRBV6-1
CASSRSGQGDTEAFF
TGTGCCAGCAGTAGATCGGGACAGGGGGACACTGAAGCTTTCTTT
>few|TRBJ2-4|TRBD1|14|TRBV20-1
CSASPDRAENIQYF
TGCAGTGCTAGCCCTGACAGGGCCGAAAACATTCAGTACTTC
>NA|TRBJ1-1|NA|15|TRBV4-1
CASSQGLQSVAEAFF
TGCGCCAGCAGCCAAGGGCTGCAGTCTGTCGCTGAAGCTTTCTTT
>NA|TRBJ2-3|NA|13|TRBV12-3/TRBV12-4
CASSLSNTDTQYF
TGTGCCAGCAGTTTATCCAACACAGATACGCAGTATTTT
>many|TRBJ2-1|TRBD2|15|TRBV29-1
CSVDLYSSGDNEQFF
TGCAGCGTTGATCTATACTCTAGCGGAGACAATGAGCAGTTCTTC
>many|TRBJ2-1|TRBD2|15|TRBV20-1
CSARDEAGGYNEQFF
TGCAGTGCTAGAGATGAGGCGGGAGGCTACAATGAGCAGTTCTTC
>many|TRBJ2-7|NA|13|TRBV14
CASSPRRQYEQYF
TGTGCCAGCAGCCCCAGACGGCAATACGAGCAGTACTTC
>many|TRBJ2-2|NA|17|TRBV20-1
CSARDQNRGPSTGELFF
TGCAGTGCTAGAGACCAGAATCGAGGGCCCAGCACCGGGGAGCTGTTTTTT
>NA|TRBJ1-1|NA|13|TRBV30
CAWSAGMNTEAFF
TGTGCCTGGAGTGCGGGGATGAACACTGAAGCTTTCTTT
>many|TRBJ2-7|NA|13|TRBV30
CAWNRDKGYEQYF
TGTGCCTGGAACCGGGACAAGGGCTACGAGCAGTACTTC
>many|TRBJ2-1|TRBD1|16|TRBV5-1
CASSLRDRASYNEQFF
TGCGCCAGCAGCTTGCGTGACAGGGCATCCTACAATGAGCAGTTCTTC
>many|TRBJ1-1|NA|14|TRBV7-9
CASSLVQGYTEAFF
TGTGCCAGCAGCTTGGTCCAGGGGTACACTGAAGCTTTCTTT
>few|TRBJ2-5|NA|14|TRBV6-5
CASSYAVGGETQYF
TGTGCCAGCAGTTACGCTGTTGGGGGGGAGACCCAGTACTTC
>NA|TRBJ2-7|TRBD1|16|TRBV4-1
CASSQDPGQAAYEQYF
TGCGCCAGCAGCCAAGATCCGGGACAGGCAGCCTACGAGCAGTACTTC
>many|TRBJ1-2|NA|14|TRBV5-1
CASSLPNLGLGYTF
TGCGCCAGCAGCTTGCCTAATTTAGGACTTGGCTACACCTTC
>many|TRBJ1-6|NA|14|TRBV7-2
CASSSGGDQTPLHF
TGTGCCAGCAGTTCCGGCGGGGATCAGACACCCCTCCACTTT
>NA|TRBJ1-2|TRBD1|16|TRBV6-5
CASSWAGTGPSYGYTF
TGTGCCAGCAGTTGGGCCGGGACAGGGCCTTCCTATGGCTACACCTTC
>many|TRBJ2-1|TRBD2|17|TRBV7-9
CASSTRTSGGVYNEQFF
TGTGCCAGCAGCACCCGGACTAGCGGGGGGGTATACAATGAGCAGTTCTTC
>many|TRBJ2-2|NA|13|TRBV12-3/TRBV12-4
CASSAAQTGELFF
TGTGCCAGCAGCGCCGCTCAAACCGGGGAGCTGTTTTTT
>few|TRBJ2-2|TRBD1|16|TRBV11-1
CASSLRSQGASGELFF
TGTGCCAGCAGCTTAAGGTCTCAGGGGGCCTCCGGGGAGCTGTTTTTT
>many|TRBJ1-1|TRBD1|15|TRBV3-1
CASSRMGQLGPEAFF
TGTGCCAGCAGCCGAATGGGACAGCTGGGCCCTGAAGCTTTCTTT
>many|TRBJ2-1|TRBD2|15|TRBV5-1
CASSSGLAGSNEQFF
TGCGCCAGCAGCTCGGGACTAGCGGGCAGCAATGAGCAGTTCTTC
>many|TRBJ2-7|NA|14|TRBV7-8
CASVPGHQSYEQYF
TGTGCCAGCGTCCCGGGACACCAATCCTACGAGCAGTACTTC
>many|TRBJ2-2|NA|16|TRBV12-5
CASGLGRGGDTGELFF
TGTGCTAGTGGTTTAGGGAGAGGGGGAGACACCGGGGAGCTGTTTTTT